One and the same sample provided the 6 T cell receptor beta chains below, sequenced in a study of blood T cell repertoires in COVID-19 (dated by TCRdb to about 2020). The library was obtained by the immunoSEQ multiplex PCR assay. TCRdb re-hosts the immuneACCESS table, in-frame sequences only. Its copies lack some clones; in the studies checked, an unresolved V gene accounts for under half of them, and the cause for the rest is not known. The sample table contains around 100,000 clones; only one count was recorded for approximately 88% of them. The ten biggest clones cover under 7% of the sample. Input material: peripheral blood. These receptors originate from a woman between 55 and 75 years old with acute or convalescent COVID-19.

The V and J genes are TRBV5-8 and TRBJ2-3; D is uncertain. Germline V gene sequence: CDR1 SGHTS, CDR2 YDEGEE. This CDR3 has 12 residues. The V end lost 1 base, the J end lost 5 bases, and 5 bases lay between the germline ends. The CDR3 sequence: CASSLSRDTQYF. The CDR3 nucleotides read TGTGCCAGCAGCTTGTCCCGAGATACGCAGTATTTT. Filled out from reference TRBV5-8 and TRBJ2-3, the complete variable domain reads EAGVTQSPTHLIKTRGQQATLRCSPISGHTSVYWYQQALGLGLQFLLWYDEGEERNRGNFPPRFSGRQFPNYSSELNVNALELEDSALYLCASSLSRDTQYFGPGTRLTVL.

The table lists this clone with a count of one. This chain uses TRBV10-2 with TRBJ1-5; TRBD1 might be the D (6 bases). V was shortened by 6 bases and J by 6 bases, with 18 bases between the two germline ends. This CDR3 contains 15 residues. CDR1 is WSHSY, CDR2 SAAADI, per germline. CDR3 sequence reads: CASSPGSVQGQPQHF. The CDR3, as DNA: TGCGCCAGCAGCCCTGGATCTGTACAGGGTCAGCCCCAGCATTTT.

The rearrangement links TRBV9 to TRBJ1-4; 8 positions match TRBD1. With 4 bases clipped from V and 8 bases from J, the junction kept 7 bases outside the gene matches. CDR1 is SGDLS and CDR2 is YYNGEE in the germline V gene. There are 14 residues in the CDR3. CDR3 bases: TGTGCCAGCAGCCCCAGACAGGGGAGCGAAAAACTGTTTTTT. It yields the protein CASSPRQGSEKLFF. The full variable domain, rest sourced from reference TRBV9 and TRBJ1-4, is DSGVTQTPKHLITATGQRVTLRCSPRSGDLSVYWYQQSLDQGLQFLIQYYNGEERAKGNILERFSAQQFPDLHSELNLSSLELGDSALYFCASSPRQGSEKLFFGSGTQLSVL.

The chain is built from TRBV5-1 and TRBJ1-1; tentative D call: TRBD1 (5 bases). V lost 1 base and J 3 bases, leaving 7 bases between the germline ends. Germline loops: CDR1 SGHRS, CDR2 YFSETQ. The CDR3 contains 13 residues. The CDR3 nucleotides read TGCGCCAGCAGCTTGACGGGGGACACTGAAGCTTTCTTT. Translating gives CASSLTGDTEAFF.

CDR3 sequence: CASSLTGTSGDTQYF. The CDR3 region has the DNA TGCGCCAGCAGCTTGACCGGGACTAGCGGGGATACGCAGTATTTT. The rearrangement links TRBV5-1 to TRBJ2-3; TRBD2 agrees at 12 bases. The junction had 3 bases not matched to a gene; V was cut back by 1 base and J by 6 bases. The CDR3 covers 15 residues. Germline lookup yields CDR1 SGHRS and CDR2 YFSETQ.

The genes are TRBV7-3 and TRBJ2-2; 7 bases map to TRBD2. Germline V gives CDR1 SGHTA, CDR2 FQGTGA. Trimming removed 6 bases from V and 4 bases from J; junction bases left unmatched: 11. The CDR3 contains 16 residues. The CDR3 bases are TGTGCCAGCAGTCCCGGGAGGACGCCAGGCACCGGGGAGCTGTTTTTT. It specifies CASSPGRTPGTGELFF.